This passage covers 8 T cell receptor beta chains from one sample sequenced in a study of cytomegalovirus exposure and HLA in healthy donors. Vbeta (60) and Jbeta (13) primers were used in the PCR. Some clones are missing from TCRdb's copy, which holds only in-frame ones; the method was immunoSEQ multiplex PCR. Of around 110,000 clones listed, 65% are singletons. Sequenced: PBMCs. The source is a woman aged 35 to 49 in good health and CMV-seropositive.

With regard to this clone: Other nucleotide sequences in the sample specify the same CDR3. The chain couples TRBV29-1 to TRBJ1-3; D gene unclear. CDR1 and CDR2 (germline): SQVTM, ANQGSEA. V was clipped by 6 bases and J by 1 base, with 7 bases between them. The CDR3 consists of 12 residues. CDR3 sequence: CSVRGSGNTIYF. CDR3 in DNA: TGCAGCGTACGGGGTTCTGGAAACACCATATATTTT.

This clone came up a few times. The V gene is TRBV7-3, the J gene TRBJ2-2, with TRBD2 identical over 15 bases. This CDR3 has 15 residues. V was clipped by 5 bases and J by 8 bases; unmatched bases: 3. CDR1 and CDR2 (germline): SGHTA, FQGTGA. As DNA, the CDR3 is TGTGCCAGCAGCGGACTAGCGGGAGGGGCTGGGGAGCTGTTTTTT. This codes for CASSGLAGGAGELFF.

V usage is TRBV4-3 and J usage is TRBJ2-1; TRBD2 matches 7 bases. CDR1 is LGHNA and CDR2 is YSLEER in the germline V gene. Germline trimming cut 4 bases from V and 1 base from J; bases unmatched to any gene: 7. The CDR3 consists of 16 residues. This CDR3 reads CASSRIGGGSYNEQFF. The CDR3 DNA follows: TGCGCCAGCAGCCGCATCGGCGGGGGTTCCTACAATGAGCAGTTCTTC.

Only a few counts were recorded for this clone. The chain links TRBV29-1 to TRBJ1-4; D remains ambiguous. CDR3 size: 13 residues. Trimming cost V 6 bases and J 6 bases, with 14 bases left between them. Germline loops: CDR1 SQVTM, CDR2 ANQGSEA. The CDR3 DNA reads TGCAGCGTGTCAAGAAGGAGGGATGAAAAACTGTTTTTT. Translated: CSVSRRRDEKLFF.

V usage is TRBV19 and J usage is TRBJ2-3, with D perhaps matching TRBD2 (5 bases). Per germline, CDR1 LNHDA and CDR2 SQIVND (reference sequence). This CDR3 contains 16 residues. V was shortened by 2 bases and J by 1 base, with 13 bases between the two germline ends. CDR3 protein: CASSIFSFSGTDTQYF. DNA for the CDR3: TGTGCCAGTAGTATATTCTCCTTTAGCGGCACAGATACGCAGTATTTT.

The chain carries TRBV5-4 and TRBJ2-7; TRBD2 matches at 13 bases. This CDR3 region has 19 residues. The V segment lost 2 bases and the J segment 0 bases; nucleotides outside the gene matches: 11. The germline V gene encodes CDR1 SGHNT and CDR2 YYREEE (reference sequence). CDR3 coding DNA: TGTGCCAGCAGCTTAACTAGCGGGAGGGGCCTGTTACTCTCCTACGAGCAGTACTTC. Protein: CASSLTSGRGLLLSYEQYF.

The chain employs TRBV27 and TRBJ2-7; 7 bases map to TRBD1. V was pared by 5 bases and J by 2 bases, with 9 bases of the junction left unmatched. The CDR3 covers 15 residues. CDR1 is MNHEY and CDR2 is SMNVEV in the germline V gene (reference sequence). CDR3 sequence reads: CASSPTGAPAYEQYF. CDR3 in DNA: TGTGCCAGCAGTCCCACAGGGGCCCCCGCCTACGAGCAGTACTTC.

The V gene is TRBV9, the J gene TRBJ2-3; 9 bases align to TRBD1. V lost 1 base to trimming and J lost 4 bases; unmatched junction nucleotides: 7. Germline CDR1 SGDLS, CDR2 YYNGEE. The CDR3 has 16 amino acids. CDR3 residues: CASSVTGTGTPDTQYF. The CDR3 DNA follows: TGTGCCAGCAGCGTAACCGGGACAGGGACCCCAGATACGCAGTATTTT.